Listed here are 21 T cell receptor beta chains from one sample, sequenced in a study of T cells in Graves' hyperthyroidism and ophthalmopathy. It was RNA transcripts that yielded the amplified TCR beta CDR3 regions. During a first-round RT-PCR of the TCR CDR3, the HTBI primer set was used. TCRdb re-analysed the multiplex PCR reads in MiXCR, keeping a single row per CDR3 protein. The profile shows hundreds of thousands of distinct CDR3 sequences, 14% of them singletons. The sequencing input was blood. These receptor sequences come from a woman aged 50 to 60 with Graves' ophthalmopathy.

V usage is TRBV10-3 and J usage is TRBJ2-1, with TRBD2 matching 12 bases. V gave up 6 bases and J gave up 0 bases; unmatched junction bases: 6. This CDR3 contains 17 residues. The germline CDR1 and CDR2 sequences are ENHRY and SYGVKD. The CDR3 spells CAISLTSGSFSYNEQFF. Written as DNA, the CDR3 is TGTGCCATCAGCTTGACTAGCGGGAGCTTCTCCTACAATGAGCAGTTCTTC.

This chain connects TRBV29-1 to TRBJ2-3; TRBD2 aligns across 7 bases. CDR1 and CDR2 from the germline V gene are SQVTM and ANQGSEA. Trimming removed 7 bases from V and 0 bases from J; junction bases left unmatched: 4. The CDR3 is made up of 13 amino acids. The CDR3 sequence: CSGASGSTDTQYF. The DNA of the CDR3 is TGCAGCGGAGCTAGCGGAAGCACAGATACGCAGTATTTT.

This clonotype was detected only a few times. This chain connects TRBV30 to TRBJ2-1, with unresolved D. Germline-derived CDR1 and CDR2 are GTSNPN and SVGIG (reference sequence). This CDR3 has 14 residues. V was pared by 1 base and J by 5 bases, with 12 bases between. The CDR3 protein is CAWSGFDNHNEQFF. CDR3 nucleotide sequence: TGTGCCTGGAGTGGCTTTGATAACCACAATGAGCAGTTCTTC. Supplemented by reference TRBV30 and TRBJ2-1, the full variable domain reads SQTIHQWPATLVQPVGSPLSLECTVEGTSNPNLYWYRQAAGRGLQLLFYSVGIGQISSEVPQNLSASRPQDRQFILSSKKLLLSDSGFYLCAWSGFDNHNEQFFGPGTRLTVL.

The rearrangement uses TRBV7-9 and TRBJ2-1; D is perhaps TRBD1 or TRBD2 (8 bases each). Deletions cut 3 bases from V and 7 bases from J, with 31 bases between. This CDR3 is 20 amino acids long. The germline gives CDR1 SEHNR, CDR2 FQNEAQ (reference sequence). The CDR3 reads CASSFFFSGGSREDGNEQFF. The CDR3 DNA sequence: TGTGCCAGCAGCTTTTTTTTCTCAGGGGGCTCGCGGGAGGATGGGAATGAGCAGTTCTTC.

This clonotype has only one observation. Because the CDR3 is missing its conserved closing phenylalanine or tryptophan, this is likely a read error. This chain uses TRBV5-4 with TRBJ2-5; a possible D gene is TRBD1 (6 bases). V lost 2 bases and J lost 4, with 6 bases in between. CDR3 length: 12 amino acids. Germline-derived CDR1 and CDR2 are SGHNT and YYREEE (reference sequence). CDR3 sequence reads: CASSLQGETQYS. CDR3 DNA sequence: TGTGCCAGCAGCTTACAGGGAGAGACCCAGTACTCC.

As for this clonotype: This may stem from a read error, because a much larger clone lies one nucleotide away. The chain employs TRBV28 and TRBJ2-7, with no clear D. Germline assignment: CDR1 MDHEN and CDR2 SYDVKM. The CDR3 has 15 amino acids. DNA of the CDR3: TGTGCCAGCAGTTCATCTCAGAGCATCTCCTACGGGCAGTACTTC. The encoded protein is CASSSSQSISYGQYF.

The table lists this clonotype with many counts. The CDR3 coding sequence is TGTGCCAGCAGCGTTGGGCAGGGTACCGGGGAGCTGTTTTTT. Its translation: CASSVGQGTGELFF. The chain employs TRBV7-3 and TRBJ2-2; D is perhaps TRBD1 (5 bases). V lost 5 bases and J lost 5, with 12 bases in between. This CDR3 has 14 amino acids. The germline gives CDR1 SGHTA, CDR2 FQGTGA.

The CDR3 sequence is CASSLKSESDTQYF. Written as DNA, the CDR3 is TGTGCCAGCAGCCTAAAATCAGAGTCAGATACGCAGTATTTT. The gene calls are TRBV7-3 and TRBJ2-3; no reliable D call. V lost 5 bases and J 4 bases, leaving 13 bases between the germline ends. The CDR3 covers 14 residues. Germline CDR1 and CDR2: SGHTA and FQGTGA.

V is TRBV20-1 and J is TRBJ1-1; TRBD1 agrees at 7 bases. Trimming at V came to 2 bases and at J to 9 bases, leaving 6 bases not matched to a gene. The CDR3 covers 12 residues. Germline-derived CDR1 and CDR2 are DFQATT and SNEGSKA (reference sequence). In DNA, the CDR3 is TGCAGTGCTAGATCGACAGGGTTTAAAGCTTTCTTT. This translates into CSARSTGFKAFF.

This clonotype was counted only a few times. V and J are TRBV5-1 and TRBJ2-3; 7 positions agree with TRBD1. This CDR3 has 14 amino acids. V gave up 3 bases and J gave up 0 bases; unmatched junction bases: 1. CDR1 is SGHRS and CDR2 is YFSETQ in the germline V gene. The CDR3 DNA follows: TGCGCCAGCAGCTCGGGACAGAGCACAGATACGCAGTATTTT. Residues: CASSSGQSTDTQYF.

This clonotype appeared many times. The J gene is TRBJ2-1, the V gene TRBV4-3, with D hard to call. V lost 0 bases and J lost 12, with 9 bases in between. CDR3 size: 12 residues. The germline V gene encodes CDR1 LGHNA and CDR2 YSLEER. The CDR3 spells CASSQDRQGQFF. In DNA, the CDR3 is TGCGCCAGCAGCCAAGATAGACAAGGGCAGTTCTTC.

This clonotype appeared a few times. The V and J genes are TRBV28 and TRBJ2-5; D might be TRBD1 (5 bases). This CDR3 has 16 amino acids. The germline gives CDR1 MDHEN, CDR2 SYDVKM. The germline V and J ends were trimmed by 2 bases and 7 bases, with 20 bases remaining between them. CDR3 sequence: CASSLAGSSASGTQYF. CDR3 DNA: TGTGCCAGCAGTTTAGCAGGGTCTTCCGCATCGGGGACCCAGTACTTC.

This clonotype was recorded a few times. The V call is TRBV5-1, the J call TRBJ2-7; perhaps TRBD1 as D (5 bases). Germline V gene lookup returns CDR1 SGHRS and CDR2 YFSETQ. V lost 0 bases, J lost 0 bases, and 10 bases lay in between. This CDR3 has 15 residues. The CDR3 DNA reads TGCGCCAGCAGCTTGGCTCAGGGTGGCTCCTACGAGCAGTACTTC. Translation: CASSLAQGGSYEQYF.

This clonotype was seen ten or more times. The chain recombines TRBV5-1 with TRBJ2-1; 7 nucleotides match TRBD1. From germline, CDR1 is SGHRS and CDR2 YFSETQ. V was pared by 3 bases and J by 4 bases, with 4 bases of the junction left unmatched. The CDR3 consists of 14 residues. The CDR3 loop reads CASSSDRRYNEQFF. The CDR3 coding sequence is TGCGCCAGCAGCTCGGACAGGCGGTACAATGAGCAGTTCTTC.

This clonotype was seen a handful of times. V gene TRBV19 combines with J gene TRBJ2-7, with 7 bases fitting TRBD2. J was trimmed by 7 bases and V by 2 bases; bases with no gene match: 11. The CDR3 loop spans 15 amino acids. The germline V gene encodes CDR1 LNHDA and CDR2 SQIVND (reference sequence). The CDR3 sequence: CASSISSGILGEQYF. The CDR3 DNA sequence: TGTGCCAGTAGTATATCCAGCGGGATTTTAGGGGAGCAGTACTTC.

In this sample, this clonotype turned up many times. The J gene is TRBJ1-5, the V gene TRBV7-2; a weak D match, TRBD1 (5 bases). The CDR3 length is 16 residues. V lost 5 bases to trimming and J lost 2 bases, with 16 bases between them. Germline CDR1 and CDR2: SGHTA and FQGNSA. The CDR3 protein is CASSPRGVGGNQPQHF. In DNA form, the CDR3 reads TGTGCCAGCAGCCCAAGAGGGGTGGGTGGCAATCAGCCCCAGCATTTT. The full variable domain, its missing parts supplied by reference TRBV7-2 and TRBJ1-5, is GAGVSQSPSNKVTEKGKDVELRCDPISGHTALYWYRQSLGQGLEFLIYFQGNSAPDKSGLPSDRFSAERTGGSVSTLTIQRTQQEDSAVYLCASSPRGVGGNQPQHFGDGTRLSIL.

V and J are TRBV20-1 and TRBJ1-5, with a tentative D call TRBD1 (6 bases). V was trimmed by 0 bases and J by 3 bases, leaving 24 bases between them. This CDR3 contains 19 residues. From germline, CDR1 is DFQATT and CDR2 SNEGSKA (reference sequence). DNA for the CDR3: TGCAGTGCTAGAGATCGGGGGCCGGGACACGGACGTCTCAATCAGCCCCAGCATTTT. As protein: CSARDRGPGHGRLNQPQHF.

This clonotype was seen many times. CDR3 in DNA: TGTGCTAGTGGTTTGGTACTTAGGCGGGAGAAGGGGGAGCAGTACTTC. Protein sequence: CASGLVLRREKGEQYF. V is TRBV12-5 and J is TRBJ2-7, with 7 bases fitting TRBD2. The germline CDR1 and CDR2 sequences are LGHNT and FRNRAP. V lost 0 bases, J lost 7 bases, and 12 bases stayed unmatched. The CDR3 extends over 16 amino acids.

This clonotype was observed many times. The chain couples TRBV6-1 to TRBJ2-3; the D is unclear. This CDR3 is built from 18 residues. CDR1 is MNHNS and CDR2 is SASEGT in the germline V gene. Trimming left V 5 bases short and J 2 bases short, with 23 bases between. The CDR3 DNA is TGTGCCAGCAGTTACGGTGGTAGTTGGTTAATTAACACAGATACGCAGTATTTT. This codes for CASSYGGSWLINTDTQYF.

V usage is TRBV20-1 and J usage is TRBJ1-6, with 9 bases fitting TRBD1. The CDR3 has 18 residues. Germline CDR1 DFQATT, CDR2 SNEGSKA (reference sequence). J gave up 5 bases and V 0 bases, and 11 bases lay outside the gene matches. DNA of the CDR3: TGCAGTGCTAGAGATATCTGGACAGGGGAGGGTCATAATTCACCCCTCCACTTT. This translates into CSARDIWTGEGHNSPLHF.

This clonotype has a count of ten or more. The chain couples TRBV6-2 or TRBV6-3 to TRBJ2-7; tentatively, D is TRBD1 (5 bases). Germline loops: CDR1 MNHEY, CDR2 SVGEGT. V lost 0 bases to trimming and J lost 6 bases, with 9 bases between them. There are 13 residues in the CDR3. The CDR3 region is CASSYSAGFEQYF. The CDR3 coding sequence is TGTGCCAGCAGTTACTCGGCAGGGTTCGAGCAGTACTTC.